This T cell receptor beta chain came from a study of blood T cells in healthy people across ages. A second PCR of 7 to 11 cycles used a sample-barcoded 5' primer and a J-beta primer mix. TCRdb passed the 5' RACE reads through MiXCR, listing each CDR3 protein once. The data contain 800,000 or so distinct CDR3 sequences, 20% to 30% of them singletons. V dropped 6 bases and J dropped 8; count of bases not matched to a gene: 13. This CDR3 is 16 amino acids long. Comments on this clonotype: Its antigen is unknown.

Study-level findings and limits: Across the age range, TCR beta diversity per million T cells fell in a roughly linear way.

These records were also assigned to another study, of T cells of mothers and their children. From that second work: From each mother came over 8 million TCR beta CDR3 reads, and from each child came 2.5 million to 3.5 million.

The TCR was taken from a boy between 10 and 17 years old in good health. This chain connects TRBV12-3 or TRBV12-4 to TRBJ2-3, with 11 bases identical to TRBD2. Input material: blood. CDR3 protein: CASSLETSGKRVTQYF. The CDR3 DNA is TGTGCCAGCAGCCTGGAGACTAGCGGGAAGAGAGTTACGCAGTATTTT.